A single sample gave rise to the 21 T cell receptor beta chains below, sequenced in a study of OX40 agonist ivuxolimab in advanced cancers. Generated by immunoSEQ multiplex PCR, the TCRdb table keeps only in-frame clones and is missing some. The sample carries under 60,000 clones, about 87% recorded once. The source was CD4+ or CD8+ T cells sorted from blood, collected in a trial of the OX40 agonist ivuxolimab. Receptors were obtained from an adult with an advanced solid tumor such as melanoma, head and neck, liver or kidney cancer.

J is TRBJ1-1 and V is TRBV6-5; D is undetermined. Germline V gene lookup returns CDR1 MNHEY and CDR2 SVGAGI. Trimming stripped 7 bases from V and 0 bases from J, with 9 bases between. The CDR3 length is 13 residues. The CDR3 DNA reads TGTGCCAGCATGATGGAGATGAACACTGAAGCTTTCTTT. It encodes CASMMEMNTEAFF.

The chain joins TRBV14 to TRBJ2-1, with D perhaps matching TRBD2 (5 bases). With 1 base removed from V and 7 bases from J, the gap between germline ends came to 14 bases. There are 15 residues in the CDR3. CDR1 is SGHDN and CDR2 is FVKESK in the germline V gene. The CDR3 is CASSQVGPRRNEQFF. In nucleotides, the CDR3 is TGTGCCAGCAGCCAAGTGGGTCCCAGGAGGAATGAGCAGTTCTTC.

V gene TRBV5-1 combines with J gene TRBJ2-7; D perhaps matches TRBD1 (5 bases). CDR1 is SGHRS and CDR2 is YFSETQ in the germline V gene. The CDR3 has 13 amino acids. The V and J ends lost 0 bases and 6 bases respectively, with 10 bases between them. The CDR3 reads CASSLATQGEQYF. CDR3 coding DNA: TGCGCCAGCAGCTTGGCTACGCAGGGCGAGCAGTACTTC.

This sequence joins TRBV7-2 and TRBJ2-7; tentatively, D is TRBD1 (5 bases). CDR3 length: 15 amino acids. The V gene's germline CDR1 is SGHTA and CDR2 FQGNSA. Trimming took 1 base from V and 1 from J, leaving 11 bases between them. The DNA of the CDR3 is TGTGCCAGCAGCTTAGTTCTGACAGTTTCCTACGAGCAGTACTTC. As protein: CASSLVLTVSYEQYF.

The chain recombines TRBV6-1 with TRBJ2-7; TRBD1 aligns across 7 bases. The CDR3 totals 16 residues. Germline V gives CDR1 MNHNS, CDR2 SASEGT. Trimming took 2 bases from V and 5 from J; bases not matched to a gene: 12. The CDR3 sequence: CASSESGDSRGDEQYF. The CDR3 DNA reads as TGTGCCAGCAGTGAATCAGGGGACAGTCGGGGTGACGAGCAGTACTTC.

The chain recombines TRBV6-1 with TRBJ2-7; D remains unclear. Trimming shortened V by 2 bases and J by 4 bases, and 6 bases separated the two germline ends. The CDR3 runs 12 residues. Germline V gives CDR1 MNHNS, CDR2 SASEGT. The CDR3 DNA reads TGTGCCAGCAGTGAACCCAGGTACGAGCAGTACTTC. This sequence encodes CASSEPRYEQYF.

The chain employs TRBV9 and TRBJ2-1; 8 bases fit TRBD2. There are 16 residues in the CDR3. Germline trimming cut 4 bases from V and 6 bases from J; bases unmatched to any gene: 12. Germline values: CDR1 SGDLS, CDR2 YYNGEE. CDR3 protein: CASSLTGGLALNEQFF. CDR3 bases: TGTGCCAGCAGCCTCACGGGTGGACTAGCCCTCAATGAGCAGTTCTTC.

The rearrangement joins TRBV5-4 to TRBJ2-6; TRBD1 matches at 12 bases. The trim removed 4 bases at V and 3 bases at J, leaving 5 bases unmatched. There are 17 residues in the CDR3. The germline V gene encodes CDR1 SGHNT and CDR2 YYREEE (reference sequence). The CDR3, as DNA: TGTGCCAGCAGCCGGGGGACAGGGGGCGGTGGGGCCAACGTCCTGACTTTC. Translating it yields CASSRGTGGGGANVLTF.

The CDR3 DNA reads TGTGCCAGCCGCCTGACGGACAGGACCTACTCCTACAATGAGCAGTTCTTC. This gives the protein CASRLTDRTYSYNEQFF. This chain connects TRBV28 to TRBJ2-1; TRBD1 matches 7 bases. The germline V gene encodes CDR1 MDHEN and CDR2 SYDVKM. This CDR3 comprises 17 residues. With 8 bases clipped from V and 0 bases from J, the junction kept 13 bases outside the gene matches.

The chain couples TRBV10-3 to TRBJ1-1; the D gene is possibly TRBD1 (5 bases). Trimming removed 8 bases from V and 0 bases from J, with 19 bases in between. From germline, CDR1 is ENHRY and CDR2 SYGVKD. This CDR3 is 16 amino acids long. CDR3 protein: CAIGSSLWGMNTEAFF. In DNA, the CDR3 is TGTGCCATCGGATCCTCTCTTTGGGGCATGAACACTGAAGCTTTCTTT.

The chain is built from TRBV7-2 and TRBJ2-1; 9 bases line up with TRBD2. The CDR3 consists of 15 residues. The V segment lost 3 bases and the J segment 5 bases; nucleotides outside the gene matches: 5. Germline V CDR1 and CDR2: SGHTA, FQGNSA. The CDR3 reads CASSFGLAGNNEQFF. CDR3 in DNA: TGTGCCAGCAGCTTTGGGCTAGCGGGGAACAATGAGCAGTTCTTC.

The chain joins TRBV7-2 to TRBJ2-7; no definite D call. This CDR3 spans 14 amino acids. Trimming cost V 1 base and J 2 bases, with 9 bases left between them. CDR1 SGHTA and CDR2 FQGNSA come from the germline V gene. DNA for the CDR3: TGTGCCAGCAGCTTAGATAACGGGCCCTACGAGCAGTACTTC. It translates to CASSLDNGPYEQYF.

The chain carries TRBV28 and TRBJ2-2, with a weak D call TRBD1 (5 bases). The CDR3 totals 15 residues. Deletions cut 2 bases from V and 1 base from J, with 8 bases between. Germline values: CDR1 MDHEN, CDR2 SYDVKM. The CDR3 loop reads CASSLDSLNTGELFF. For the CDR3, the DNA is TGTGCCAGCAGTTTAGACAGCTTGAACACCGGGGAGCTGTTTTTT.

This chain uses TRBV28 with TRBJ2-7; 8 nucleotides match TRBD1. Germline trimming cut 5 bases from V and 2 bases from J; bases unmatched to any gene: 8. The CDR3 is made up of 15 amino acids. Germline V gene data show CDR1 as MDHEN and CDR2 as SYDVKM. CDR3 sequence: CASSPLETGAYEQYF. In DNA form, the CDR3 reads TGTGCCAGCAGTCCCCTAGAGACAGGGGCCTACGAGCAGTACTTC.

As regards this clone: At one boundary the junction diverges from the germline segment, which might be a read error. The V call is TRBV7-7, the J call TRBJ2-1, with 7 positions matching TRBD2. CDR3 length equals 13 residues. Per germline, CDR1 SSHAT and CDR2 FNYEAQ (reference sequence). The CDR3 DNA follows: TGTGCTAGCAGCGAATCGCGGGAGAATGAGCAGTTCTTC. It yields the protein CASSESRENEQFF.

The CDR3 is CAISYSWDRGVNTEAFF. The CDR3 bases are TGTGCCATCAGTTATTCCTGGGACAGGGGGGTGAACACTGAAGCTTTCTTT. V is TRBV10-3 and J is TRBJ1-1; 11 bases align to TRBD1. The CDR3 loop spans 17 amino acids. V trimming: 5 bases; J trimming: 0 bases; junction bases outside the gene matches: 8. Germline CDR1 and CDR2: ENHRY and SYGVKD.

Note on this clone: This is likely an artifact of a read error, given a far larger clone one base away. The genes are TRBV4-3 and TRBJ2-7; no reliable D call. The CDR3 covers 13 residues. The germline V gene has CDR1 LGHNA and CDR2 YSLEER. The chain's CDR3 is CSSSQVPGYEQYF. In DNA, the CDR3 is TGCTCCAGCAGCCAAGTCCCCGGCTACGAGCAGTACTTC.

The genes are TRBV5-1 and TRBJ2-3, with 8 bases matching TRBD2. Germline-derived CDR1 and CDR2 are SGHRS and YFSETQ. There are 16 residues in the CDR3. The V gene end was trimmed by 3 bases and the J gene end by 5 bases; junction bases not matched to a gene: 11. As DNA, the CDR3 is TGCGCCAGCAGCTCCAGCGGGAGAGGGGGGGTAGATACGCAGTATTTT. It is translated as CASSSSGRGGVDTQYF.

CDR3 bases: TGTGCCAGTAGTATAGCCTTAGGCAGGAGCTCCTACAATGAGCAGTTCTTC. Translating it yields CASSIALGRSSYNEQFF. The gene calls are TRBV19 and TRBJ2-1; D gene ambiguous. The CDR3 sequence is 17 residues long. Germline V gene data show CDR1 as LNHDA and CDR2 as SQIVND (reference sequence). Trimming cost V 1 base and J 0 bases, with 13 bases left between them.

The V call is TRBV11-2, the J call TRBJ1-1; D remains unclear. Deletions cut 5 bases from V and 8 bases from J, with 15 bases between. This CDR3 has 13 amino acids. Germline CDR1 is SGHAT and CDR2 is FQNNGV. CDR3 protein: CASSPSSVAEAFF. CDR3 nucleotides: TGTGCCAGCAGCCCCTCAAGCGTGGCAGAAGCTTTCTTT.

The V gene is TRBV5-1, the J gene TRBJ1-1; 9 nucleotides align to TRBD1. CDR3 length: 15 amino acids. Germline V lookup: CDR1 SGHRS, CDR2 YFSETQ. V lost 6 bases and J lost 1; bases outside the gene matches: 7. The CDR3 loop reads CASKLTGGGNTEAFF. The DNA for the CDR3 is TGCGCCAGCAAGTTAACAGGGGGCGGGAACACTGAAGCTTTCTTT.